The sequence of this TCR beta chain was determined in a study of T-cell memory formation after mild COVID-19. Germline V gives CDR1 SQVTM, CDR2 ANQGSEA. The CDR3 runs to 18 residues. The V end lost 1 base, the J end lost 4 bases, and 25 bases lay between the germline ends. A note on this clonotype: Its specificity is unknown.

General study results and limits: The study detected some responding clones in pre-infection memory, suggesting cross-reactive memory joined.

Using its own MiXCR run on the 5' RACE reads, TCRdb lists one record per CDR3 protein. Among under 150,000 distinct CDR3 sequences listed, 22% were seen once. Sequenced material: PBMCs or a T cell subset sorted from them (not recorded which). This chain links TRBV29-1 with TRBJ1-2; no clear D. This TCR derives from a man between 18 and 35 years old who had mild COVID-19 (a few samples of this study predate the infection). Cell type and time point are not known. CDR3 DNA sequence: TGCAGCGTTGAAGGAGGGTACAGAGCCTTGAGTGCGGGCTATGGCTACACCTTC. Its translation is CSVEGGYRALSAGYGYTF.